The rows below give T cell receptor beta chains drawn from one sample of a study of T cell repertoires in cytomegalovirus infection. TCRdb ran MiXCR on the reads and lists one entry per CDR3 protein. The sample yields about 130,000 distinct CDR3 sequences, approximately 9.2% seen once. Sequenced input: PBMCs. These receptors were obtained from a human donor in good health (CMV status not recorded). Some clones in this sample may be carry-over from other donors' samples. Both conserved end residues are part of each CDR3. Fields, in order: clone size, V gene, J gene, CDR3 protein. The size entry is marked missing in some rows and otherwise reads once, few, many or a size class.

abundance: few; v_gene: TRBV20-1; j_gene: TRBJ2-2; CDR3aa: CSAIRGTGAATGELFF
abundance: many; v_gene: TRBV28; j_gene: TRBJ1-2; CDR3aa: CASSLRDGFGYTF
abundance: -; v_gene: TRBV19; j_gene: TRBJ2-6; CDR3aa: CASSIGVANVLTF
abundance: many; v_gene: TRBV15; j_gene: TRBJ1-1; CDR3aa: CATSRGVRDGTEAFF
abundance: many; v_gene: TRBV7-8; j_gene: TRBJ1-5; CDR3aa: CASSLVPGYSNQPQHF
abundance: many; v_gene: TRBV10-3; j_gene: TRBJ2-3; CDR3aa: CAISEGLSGSTDTQYF
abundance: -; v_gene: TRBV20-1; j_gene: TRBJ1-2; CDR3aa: CSASDRTYGYTF
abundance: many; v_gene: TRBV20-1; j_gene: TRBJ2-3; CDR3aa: CSASGTSGGNTDTQYF
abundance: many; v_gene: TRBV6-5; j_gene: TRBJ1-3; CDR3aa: CASSYSISASGNTIYF
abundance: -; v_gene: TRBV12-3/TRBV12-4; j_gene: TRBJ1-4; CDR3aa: CASSLGTGNEKLFF
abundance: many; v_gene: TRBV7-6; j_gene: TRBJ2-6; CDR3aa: CASSLGGTGDVVGANVLTF
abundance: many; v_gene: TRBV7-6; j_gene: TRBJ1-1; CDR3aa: CASSLGGGVLGTEAFF
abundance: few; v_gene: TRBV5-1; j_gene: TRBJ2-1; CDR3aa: CASSFSGLTYNEQFF
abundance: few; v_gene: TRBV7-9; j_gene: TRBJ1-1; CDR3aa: CASSLSPGTGVTEAFF
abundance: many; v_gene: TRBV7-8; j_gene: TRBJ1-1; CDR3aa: CASSPGRWVNTEAFF
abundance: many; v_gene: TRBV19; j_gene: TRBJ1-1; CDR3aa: CASSILSEVGAFF
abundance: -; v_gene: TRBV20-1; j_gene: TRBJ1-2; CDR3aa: CSARDPGPTYYGYTF
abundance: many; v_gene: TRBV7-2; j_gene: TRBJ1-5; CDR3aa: CASSSRGYSNQPQHF
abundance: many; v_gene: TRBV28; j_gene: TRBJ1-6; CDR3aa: CATGSRGSPLHF
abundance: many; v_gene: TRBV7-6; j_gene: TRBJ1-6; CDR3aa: CASSLEWGGISPLHF
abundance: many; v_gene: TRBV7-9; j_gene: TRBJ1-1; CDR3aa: CASTRGDAEAFF
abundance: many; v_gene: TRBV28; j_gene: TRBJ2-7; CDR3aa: CASKEGTETYEQYF
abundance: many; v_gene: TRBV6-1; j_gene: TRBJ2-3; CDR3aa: CASSELRAGGTDTQYF
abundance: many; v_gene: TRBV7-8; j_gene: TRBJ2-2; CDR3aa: CASRTTGRRTIAGELFF
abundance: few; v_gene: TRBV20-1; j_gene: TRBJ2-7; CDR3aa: CSAGVQGGGYEQYF
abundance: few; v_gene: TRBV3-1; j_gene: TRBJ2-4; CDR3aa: CASSRDRSTEGKNIQYF
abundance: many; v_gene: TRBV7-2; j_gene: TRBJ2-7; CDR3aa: CASSLDGGPYEQYF
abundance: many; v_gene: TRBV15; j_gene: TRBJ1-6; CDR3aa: CATSRVSDHSPLHF
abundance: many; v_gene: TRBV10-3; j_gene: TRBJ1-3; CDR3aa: CAISEGTAVSGNTIYF
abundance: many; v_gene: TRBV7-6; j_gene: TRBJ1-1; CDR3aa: CASSLGQGRVETEAFF
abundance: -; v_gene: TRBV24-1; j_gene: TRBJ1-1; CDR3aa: CATRAGPYTDAFF